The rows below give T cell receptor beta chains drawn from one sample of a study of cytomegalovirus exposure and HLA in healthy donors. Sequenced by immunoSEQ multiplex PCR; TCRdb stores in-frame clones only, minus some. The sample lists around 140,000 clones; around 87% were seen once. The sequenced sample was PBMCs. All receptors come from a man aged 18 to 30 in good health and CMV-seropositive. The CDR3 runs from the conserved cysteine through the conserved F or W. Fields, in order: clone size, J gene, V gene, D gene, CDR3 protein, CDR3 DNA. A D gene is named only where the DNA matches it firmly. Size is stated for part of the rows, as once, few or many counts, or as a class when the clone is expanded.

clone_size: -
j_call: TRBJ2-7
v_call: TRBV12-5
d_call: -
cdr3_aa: CASGRGNSGEQYF
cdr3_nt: TGTGCTAGTGGCCGCGGAAATTCGGGGGAGCAGTACTTC

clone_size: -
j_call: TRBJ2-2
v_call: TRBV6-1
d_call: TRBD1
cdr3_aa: CASSDPGQNKIGELFF
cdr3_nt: TGTGCCAGCAGTGACCCGGGACAGAATAAGATCGGGGAGCTGTTTTTT

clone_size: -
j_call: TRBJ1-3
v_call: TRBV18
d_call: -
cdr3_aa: CASSPVSGNTIYF
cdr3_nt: TGTGCCAGCTCACCCGTCTCTGGAAACACCATATATTTT

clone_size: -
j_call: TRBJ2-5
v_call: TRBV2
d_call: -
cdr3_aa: CASQEPESETQYF
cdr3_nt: TGTGCCAGTCAGGAACCCGAGTCAGAGACCCAGTACTTC

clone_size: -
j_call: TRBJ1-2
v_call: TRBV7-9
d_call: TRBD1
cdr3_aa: CASSPGQDYGYTF
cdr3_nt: TGTGCCAGCAGCCCAGGACAGGACTATGGCTACACCTTC

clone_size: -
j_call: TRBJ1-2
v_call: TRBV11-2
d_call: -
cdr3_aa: CASSGGASYGYTF
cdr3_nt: TGTGCCAGCAGCGGAGGGGCCTCCTATGGCTACACCTTC

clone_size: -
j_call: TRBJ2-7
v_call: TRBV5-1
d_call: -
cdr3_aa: CASSGRGHDYEQYF
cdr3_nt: TGCGCCAGCAGCGGGAGGGGACACGACTACGAGCAGTACTTC

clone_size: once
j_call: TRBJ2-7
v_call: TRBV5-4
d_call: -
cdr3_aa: CASSLRGGRPYEQYF
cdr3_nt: TGTGCCAGCAGCTTGAGGGGTGGCAGACCCTACGAGCAGTACTTC

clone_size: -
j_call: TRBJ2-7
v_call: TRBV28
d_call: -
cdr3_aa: CASSRTPVYEQYF
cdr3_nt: TGTGCCAGCAGCCGAACCCCAGTCTACGAGCAGTACTTC

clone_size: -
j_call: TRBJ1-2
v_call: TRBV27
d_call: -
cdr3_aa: CASSPSTGSRNYGYTF
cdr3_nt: TGTGCCAGCAGCCCATCAACAGGAAGCCGTAACTATGGCTACACCTTC

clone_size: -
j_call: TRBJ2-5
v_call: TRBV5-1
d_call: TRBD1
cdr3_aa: CASSFTGEETQYF
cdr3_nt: TGCGCCAGCAGCTTTACAGGGGAAGAGACCCAGTACTTC

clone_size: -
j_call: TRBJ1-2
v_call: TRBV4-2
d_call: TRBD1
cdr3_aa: CASSQDQGQAVYGYTF
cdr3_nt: TGTGCCAGCAGCCAAGACCAAGGACAGGCTGTCTATGGCTACACCTTC

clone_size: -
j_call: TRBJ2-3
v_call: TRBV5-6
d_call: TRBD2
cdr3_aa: CASSHRIAGIADTQYF
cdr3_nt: TGTGCCAGCAGCCATCGAATAGCGGGGATCGCAGATACGCAGTATTTT

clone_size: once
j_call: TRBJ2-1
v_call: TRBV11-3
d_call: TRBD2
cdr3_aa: CASSLDGAGGNEQFF
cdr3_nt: TGTGCCAGCAGCTTAGACGGCGCGGGGGGGAACGAGCAGTTCTTC

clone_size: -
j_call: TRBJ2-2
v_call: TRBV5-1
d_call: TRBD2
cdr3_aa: CASSAPRGGPMSGELFF
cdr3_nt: TGCGCCAGCAGCGCACCTCGCGGGGGGCCAATGTCCGGGGAGCTGTTTTTT

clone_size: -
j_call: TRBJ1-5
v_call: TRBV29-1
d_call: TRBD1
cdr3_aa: CSVSLAGGLNQPQHF
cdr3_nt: TGCAGCGTTTCTTTGGCAGGGGGACTCAATCAGCCCCAGCATTTT

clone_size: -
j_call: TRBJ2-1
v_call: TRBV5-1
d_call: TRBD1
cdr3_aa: CASSPGTGDYNEQFF
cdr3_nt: TGCGCCAGCAGCCCCGGGACAGGGGATTACAATGAGCAGTTCTTC

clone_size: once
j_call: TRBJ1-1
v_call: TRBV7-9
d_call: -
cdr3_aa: CASSLLVAMNTEAFF
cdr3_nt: TGTGCCAGCAGCTTACTAGTCGCGATGAACACTGAAGCTTTCTTT

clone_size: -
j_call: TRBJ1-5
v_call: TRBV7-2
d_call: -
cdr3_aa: CASSESTAPRFQPQHF
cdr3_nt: TGTGCCAGCAGCGAATCGACAGCGCCAAGGTTTCAGCCCCAGCATTTT

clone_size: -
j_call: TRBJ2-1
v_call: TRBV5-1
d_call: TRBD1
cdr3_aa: CASGTDNEQFF
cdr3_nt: TGCGCCAGCGGGACAGACAATGAGCAGTTCTTC

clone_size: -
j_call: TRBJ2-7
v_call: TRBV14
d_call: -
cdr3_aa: CASSQGTFQYF
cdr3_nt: TGTGCCAGCAGCCAAGGGACATTTCAGTACTTC

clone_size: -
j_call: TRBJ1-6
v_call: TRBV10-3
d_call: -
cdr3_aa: CAISPQGPGDNSPLHF
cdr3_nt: TGTGCCATCAGTCCCCAGGGGCCAGGGGATAATTCACCCCTCCACTTT

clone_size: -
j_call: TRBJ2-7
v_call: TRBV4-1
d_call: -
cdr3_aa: CASSVDSLYEQYF
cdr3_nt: TGCGCCAGCAGCGTAGACAGCCTCTACGAGCAGTACTTC

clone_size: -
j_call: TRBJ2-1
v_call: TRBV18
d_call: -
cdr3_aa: CASSPTRYNEQFF
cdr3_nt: TGTGCCAGCTCTCCAACTAGATACAATGAGCAGTTCTTC

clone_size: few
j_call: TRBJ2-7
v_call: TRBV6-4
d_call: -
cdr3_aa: CASAGRRTYEQYF
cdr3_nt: TGTGCCAGCGCGGGACGCAGGACGTACGAGCAGTACTTC

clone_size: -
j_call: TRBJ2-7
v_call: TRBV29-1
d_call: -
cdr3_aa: CSVEGLEQGPYEQYF
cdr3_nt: TGCAGCGTTGAAGGCCTGGAACAGGGCCCCTACGAGCAGTACTTC

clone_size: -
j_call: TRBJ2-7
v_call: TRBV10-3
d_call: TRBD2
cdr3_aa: CAISESGGLVEQYF
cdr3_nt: TGTGCCATCAGTGAGAGCGGGGGGCTCGTTGAGCAGTACTTC

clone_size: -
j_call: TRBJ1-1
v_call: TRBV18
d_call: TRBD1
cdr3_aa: CASSLRQGALLTEAFF
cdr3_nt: TGTGCCAGCTCCCTACGACAGGGGGCCCTATTAACTGAAGCTTTCTTT